This TCR beta chain was sequenced in a study of cytomegalovirus exposure and HLA in healthy donors. V gave up 2 bases and J gave up 0 bases; unmatched junction bases: 3. This CDR3 contains 15 residues. Germline CDR1 is KGHSH and CDR2 is LQKENI. The PCR made use of 60 Vbeta and 13 Jbeta primers. Generated by immunoSEQ multiplex PCR, the TCRdb table keeps only in-frame clones and is missing some. The data show 100,000 to 150,000 clones, around 80% seen once. The rearrangement links TRBV18 to TRBJ1-2; the match to TRBD1 covers 7 bases. The sample comprised PBMCs. The clonotype comes from a young man in good health and CMV-seropositive. CDR3 bases: TGTGCCAGCTCACCAATGACAGGGACTAACTATGGCTACACCTTC. This translates into CASSPMTGTNYGYTF. Looking up the rest from reference TRBV18 and TRBJ1-2 gives the full variable domain: NAGVMQNPRHLVRRRGQEARLRCSPMKGHSHVYWYRQLPEEGLKFMVYLQKENIIDESGMPKERFSAEFPKEGPSILRIQQVVRGDSAAYFCASSPMTGTNYGYTFGSGTRLTVV.